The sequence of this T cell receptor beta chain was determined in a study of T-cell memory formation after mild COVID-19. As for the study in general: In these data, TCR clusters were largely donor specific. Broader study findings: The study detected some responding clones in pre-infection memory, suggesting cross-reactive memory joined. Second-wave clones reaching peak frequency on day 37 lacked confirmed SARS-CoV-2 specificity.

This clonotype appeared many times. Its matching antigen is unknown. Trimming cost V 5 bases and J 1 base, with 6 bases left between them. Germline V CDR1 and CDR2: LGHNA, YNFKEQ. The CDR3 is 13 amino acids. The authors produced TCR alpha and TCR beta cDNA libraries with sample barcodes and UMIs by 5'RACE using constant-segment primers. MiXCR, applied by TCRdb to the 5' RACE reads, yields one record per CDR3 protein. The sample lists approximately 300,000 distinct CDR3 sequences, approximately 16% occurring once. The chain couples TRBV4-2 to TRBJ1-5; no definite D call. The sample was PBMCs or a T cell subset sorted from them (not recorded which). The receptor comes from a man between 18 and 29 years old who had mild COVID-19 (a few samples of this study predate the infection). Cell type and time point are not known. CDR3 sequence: CASSRASNQPQHF. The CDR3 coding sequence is TGTGCCAGCAGCAGGGCGAGCAATCAGCCCCAGCATTTT.